The clone carrying this TCR beta chain was seen a single time. This specimen comes from a study of OX40 agonist ivuxolimab in advanced cancers. Between the trimmed V and J ends, which lost 1 base and 9 bases, there was a span of 19 bases. The CDR3 consists of 15 residues. Germline V CDR1 and CDR2: SGHRS, YFSETQ. Profiling relied on immunoSEQ multiplex PCR, and the TCRdb table lists in-frame clones only, not all of them. The sample has over 20,000 clones, approximately 85% seen once. The material was CD4+ or CD8+ T cells sorted from blood, obtained in a trial of the OX40 agonist ivuxolimab. This TCR was recovered from an adult with an advanced solid tumor such as melanoma, head and neck, liver or kidney cancer. The chain couples TRBV5-1 to TRBJ2-5; tentatively, D is TRBD1 (6 bases). The CDR3 nucleotides are TGCGCCAGCAGCTTGTGGGACAACGCAGGCGAGGCCCAGTACTTC. The encoded protein is CASSLWDNAGEAQYF.